The 16 T cell receptor beta chains in this list originate from one sample, sequenced in a study of PD-1 blockade in classical Hodgkin lymphoma. Time point given: cycle 4 day 1 (C4D1), after 5 to 7 weeks of nivolumab. Each of the patients experienced relapse following autologous stem cell transplantation, and their brentuximab vedotin exposure differed. The method was immunoSEQ multiplex PCR; TCRdb's version includes in-frame clones alone and lacks a portion of them. The sample carries approximately 22,000 clones, 80% recorded once. Sequencing was performed on peripheral blood mononuclear cells (PBMCs), taken before the fourth cycle of nivolumab. These receptors came from a human donor with classical Hodgkin lymphoma.

This clone was observed a single time. The genes are TRBV4-2 and TRBJ1-4; 8 bases line up with TRBD1. The CDR3 has 14 amino acids. V shed 1 base and J 7 bases; nucleotides not matched to a gene: 2. Germline V CDR1 and CDR2: LGHNA, YNFKEQ. CDR3: CASSQGQGSEKLFF. The CDR3 coding sequence is TGTGCCAGCAGCCAAGGACAGGGGTCTGAAAAACTGTTTTTT.

V and J are TRBV9 and TRBJ1-4; D may be TRBD1 (6 bases). This CDR3 comprises 15 residues. V was shortened by 1 base and J by 8 bases, with 15 bases between the two germline ends. In germline, CDR1 is SGDLS, CDR2 YYNGEE. This chain's CDR3 is CASSVYGQLDEKLFF. The CDR3, as DNA: TGTGCCAGCAGCGTATACGGACAGCTCGACGAAAAACTGTTTTTT.

The chain carries TRBV7-3 and TRBJ2-5; no firm D call. Per the germline V gene, CDR1 is SGHTA and CDR2 is FQGTGA. This CDR3 is built from 13 residues. Trimming removed 3 bases from V and 4 bases from J, with 9 bases in between. CDR3 DNA sequence: TGTGCCAGCAGCTTCAACCGGCGAGAGACCCAGTACTTC. The encoded protein is CASSFNRRETQYF.

The chain employs TRBV11-3 and TRBJ2-3; the D gene is possibly TRBD1 (5 bases). Per germline, CDR1 SGHNT and CDR2 YENEEA. Trimming took off 0 bases at V and 9 bases at J, with 13 bases between the two ends. The CDR3 totals 14 residues. The CDR3 here is CASSLDSGPGTQYF. DNA of the CDR3: TGTGCCAGCAGCTTAGATTCCGGACCAGGGACGCAGTATTTT.

This clone was counted between two and nine times. The chain joins TRBV15 to TRBJ1-5, with D possibly TRBD1 on 5 matching bases. CDR3 size: 18 residues. V gave up 1 base and J gave up 0 bases, with 16 bases separating them. From germline, CDR1 is LNHNV and CDR2 YYDKDF (reference sequence). CDR3 residues: CATSRGGQLSFSNQPQHF. The DNA for the CDR3 is TGTGCCACCAGCAGAGGTGGACAACTCAGCTTTAGCAATCAGCCCCAGCATTTT.

This chain links TRBV4-3 with TRBJ1-2; TRBD1 is a possible D gene (6 bases). Germline V gene data show CDR1 as LGHNA and CDR2 as YSLEER. The CDR3 extends over 14 amino acids. Between the trimmed V and J ends, which lost 0 bases and 4 bases, there was a span of 9 bases. CDR3 bases: TGCGCCAGCAGCCAAGAGGCAGGGGCCTATGGCTACACCTTC. Translated: CASSQEAGAYGYTF.

This rearrangement joins TRBV6-6 to TRBJ2-3; no firm D call. The germline V gene encodes CDR1 MNHNY and CDR2 SVGAGI (reference sequence). The CDR3 consists of 12 residues. V lost 0 bases and J 6 bases, leaving 4 bases between the germline ends. The CDR3 spells CASSYSSDTQYF. CDR3 coding DNA: TGTGCCAGCAGTTACTCATCGGATACGCAGTATTTT.

The chain links TRBV7-2 to TRBJ1-2; a weak D match, TRBD1 (5 bases). Trimming left V 2 bases short and J 1 base short, with 8 bases between. Germline CDR1 reads SGHTA; CDR2 reads FQGNSA. CDR3 size: 14 residues. In DNA, the CDR3 is TGTGCCAGCAGCTTAAACCAGGGTAACTATGGCTACACCTTC. Its translation is CASSLNQGNYGYTF.

The chain couples TRBV5-6 to TRBJ1-4; D is unclear. From germline, CDR1 is SGHDT and CDR2 YYEEEE. The CDR3 contains 16 residues. V was clipped by 2 bases and J by 8 bases, with 19 bases between them. The CDR3 coding sequence is TGTGCCAGCAGCTTAAACGCAAGGAGGACTGGGGAAAAACTGTTTTTT. It specifies CASSLNARRTGEKLFF.

This clone was found a few times. The CDR3 spells CASSPKQRGPYNEQFF. CDR3 bases: TGTGCCAGTAGTCCCAAACAGCGGGGGCCCTACAATGAGCAGTTCTTC. The chain couples TRBV19 to TRBJ2-1, with 8 bases aligning to TRBD2. V lost 5 bases and J lost 2; bases outside the gene matches: 8. The CDR3 is 16 amino acids. Germline CDR1 and CDR2: LNHDA and SQIVND (reference sequence).

This chain joins TRBV4-2 and TRBJ2-7, with 8 nucleotides matching TRBD2. V gave up 3 bases and J gave up 2 bases; unmatched junction bases: 9. The CDR3 sequence is 16 residues long. Germline V gene lookup returns CDR1 LGHNA and CDR2 YNFKEQ. Here the CDR3 reads CASSQATSGRTYEQYF. CDR3 nucleotide sequence: TGTGCCAGCAGCCAGGCTACTAGCGGCCGAACCTACGAGCAGTACTTC.

The J gene is TRBJ2-3, the V gene TRBV4-1; 9 nucleotides align to TRBD1. Germline V CDR1 and CDR2: MGHRA, YSYEKL. V lost 8 bases, J lost 2 bases, and 2 bases stayed unmatched. The CDR3 runs 13 residues. This CDR3 reads CASGDRVTDTQYF. The CDR3 nucleotides read TGCGCCAGCGGGGACAGGGTCACAGATACGCAGTATTTT.

This rearrangement joins TRBV2 to TRBJ2-5, with D perhaps TRBD2 (5 bases). This CDR3 is built from 17 residues. The germline V and J ends were trimmed by 4 bases and 1 base, with 19 bases remaining between them. CDR1 is SNHLY, CDR2 FYNNEI, per germline. For the CDR3, the DNA is TGTGCCAGCAGTGGACTTACTAGTCCCAATGTCCAAGAGACCCAGTACTTC. This gives the protein CASSGLTSPNVQETQYF.

The CDR3 here is CASSYFQGRLRGNTIYF. The CDR3 DNA is TGTGCCAGCTCTTACTTCCAGGGGAGGCTGCGTGGAAACACCATATATTTT. The V and J genes are TRBV18 and TRBJ1-3, with D tentatively TRBD1 (6 bases). The germline gives CDR1 KGHSH, CDR2 LQKENI. The CDR3 extends over 17 amino acids. V lost 6 bases, J lost 3 bases, and 21 bases lay in between.

V and J are TRBV2 and TRBJ2-5, with 15 positions matching TRBD2. The V segment lost 4 bases and the J segment 5 bases; nucleotides outside the gene matches: 2. The CDR3 length is 15 residues. Germline loops: CDR1 SNHLY, CDR2 FYNNEI. The CDR3 protein is CASSAGLAGGETQYF. The CDR3, as DNA: TGTGCCAGCAGTGCGGGACTAGCGGGGGGTGAGACCCAGTACTTC.

A single count supports this clone. V gene TRBV5-1 combines with J gene TRBJ2-3; weak D call: TRBD2 (6 bases). The CDR3 runs to 15 residues. The germline V gene encodes CDR1 SGHRS and CDR2 YFSETQ. V was trimmed by 6 bases and J by 0 bases, leaving 14 bases between them. The CDR3, as DNA: TGCGCCAGCAATGGAATGGGGACTAGCACAGATACGCAGTATTTT. This codes for CASNGMGTSTDTQYF.